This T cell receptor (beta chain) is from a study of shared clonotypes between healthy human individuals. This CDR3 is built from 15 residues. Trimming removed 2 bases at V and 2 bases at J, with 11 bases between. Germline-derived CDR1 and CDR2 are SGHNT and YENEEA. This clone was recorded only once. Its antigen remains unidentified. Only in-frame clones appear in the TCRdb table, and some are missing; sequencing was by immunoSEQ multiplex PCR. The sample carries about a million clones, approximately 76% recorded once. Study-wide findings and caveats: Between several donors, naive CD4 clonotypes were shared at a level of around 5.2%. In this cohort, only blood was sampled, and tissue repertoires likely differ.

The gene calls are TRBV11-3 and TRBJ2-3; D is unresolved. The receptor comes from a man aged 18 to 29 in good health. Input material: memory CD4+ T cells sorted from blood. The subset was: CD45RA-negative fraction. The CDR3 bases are TGTGCCAGCAGCTTAAGCTTCGGACCCACAGATACGCAGTATTTT. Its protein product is CASSLSFGPTDTQYF.